This passage covers 15 T cell receptor beta chains from one sample sequenced in a study of blood T cells in healthy people across ages. Next came a second PCR, run for about 7 to 11 cycles, which used a sample-barcoded 5' primer along with a J-beta primer mix. TCRdb called the 5' RACE reads again in MiXCR, with one record for every CDR3 protein. The repertoire holds about 640,000 distinct CDR3 sequences, with 58% as singletons. Sequenced input: blood. These receptors all come from a man aged 60-69 years in good health.

Many counts were recorded for this clonotype. This chain links TRBV5-1 with TRBJ2-1; no clear D. The J call is uncertain, as TRBJ2-7 better fits the DNA end. The CDR3 totals 15 residues. The germline CDR1 and CDR2 sequences are SGHRS and YFSETQ. The DNA for the CDR3 is TGCGCCAGCAGCTTGAGTCTGCAGTCCTACAATGAGCAGTACTTC. This translates into CASSLSLQSYNEQYF.

The rearrangement joins TRBV28 to TRBJ1-5; D unresolved. The CDR3 runs 14 residues. Trimming removed 3 bases from V and 5 bases from J, with 11 bases in between. Germline V gene lookup returns CDR1 MDHEN and CDR2 SYDVKM. The CDR3 loop reads CASSFPGGYQPQHF. In nucleotides, the CDR3 is TGTGCCAGCAGTTTCCCGGGAGGCTATCAGCCCCAGCATTTT.

The chain carries TRBV4-1 and TRBJ1-2, with D hard to call. CDR3 length equals 15 residues. Deletions cut 4 bases from V and 0 bases from J, with 12 bases between. Germline-derived CDR1 and CDR2 are MGHRA and YSYEKL. CDR3 nucleotide sequence: TGCGCCAGCAGCCCTTATGGGGTGGCTAACTATGGCTACACCTTC. It is translated as CASSPYGVANYGYTF.

The V gene is TRBV7-2, the J gene TRBJ2-7; 9 nucleotides match TRBD1. The CDR3 contains 16 residues. V was clipped by 1 base and J by 2 bases; unmatched bases: 6. Germline V lookup: CDR1 SGHTA, CDR2 FQGNSA. CDR3 sequence: CASSLGDRAGAYEQYF. The CDR3 coding sequence is TGTGCCAGCAGCTTAGGGGACAGGGCGGGGGCCTACGAGCAGTACTTC. The full variable domain, in which reference TRBV7-2 and TRBJ2-7 provide the parts outside the CDR3, is GAGVSQSPSNKVTEKGKDVELRCDPISGHTALYWYRQSLGQGLEFLIYFQGNSAPDKSGLPSDRFSAERTGGSVSTLTIQRTQQEDSAVYLCASSLGDRAGAYEQYFGPGTRLTVT.

The rearrangement uses TRBV20-1 and TRBJ2-1; TRBD2 matches at 14 bases. Germline CDR1 is DFQATT and CDR2 is SNEGSKA (reference sequence). Losses at the gene ends were 5 bases for V and 0 bases for J; bases not matched to a gene: 3. The CDR3 runs 16 residues. DNA of the CDR3: TGCAGTGCTCGACTAGCGGGGGGGCGCTCCTACAATGAGCAGTTCTTC. Its translation: CSARLAGGRSYNEQFF.

J is TRBJ2-7 and V is TRBV28, with 7 bases aligning to TRBD1. Per the germline V gene, CDR1 is MDHEN and CDR2 is SYDVKM. CDR3 length equals 14 residues. J was trimmed by 4 bases and V by 7 bases; bases with no gene match: 10. The CDR3 loop is CASTPRQGSYEQYF. The CDR3, as DNA: TGTGCCAGCACCCCGCGACAGGGCTCTTACGAGCAGTACTTC.

In this sample, this clonotype turned up many times. The V gene is TRBV6-5, the J gene TRBJ2-5, with 9 bases fitting TRBD2. CDR3 size: 16 residues. CDR1 and CDR2 from the germline V gene are MNHEY and SVGAGI. Unmatched junction bases numbered 9, after V lost 2 bases and J lost 5 bases. The CDR3 nucleotides read TGTGCCAGCAGTTACGAGGCTAGCGGGGCTTTGGAGACCCAGTACTTC. Encoded protein: CASSYEASGALETQYF.

The rearrangement joins TRBV5-1 to TRBJ2-1, with 9 positions matching TRBD1. Germline V CDR1 and CDR2: SGHRS, YFSETQ. The CDR3 spans 14 residues. The V and J ends lost 5 bases and 4 bases, in that order; junction bases with no gene match: 4. The CDR3 coding sequence is TGCGCCAGCAGGTGGGACAGGGAGTACAATGAGCAGTTCTTC. Amino acid sequence: CASRWDREYNEQFF.

This clonotype was seen a handful of times. This chain joins TRBV5-1 and TRBJ2-1; a weak D match, TRBD2 (5 bases). V was cut by 2 bases and J by 9 bases, with 24 bases left in between. The CDR3 consists of 17 residues. Germline CDR1 SGHRS, CDR2 YFSETQ. The CDR3, as DNA: TGCGCCAGCAGCTTCGCTACCCGGTCGGCCCGCGCGGGTGAGCAGTTCTTC. Translation gives CASSFATRSARAGEQFF.

The genes are TRBV12-5 and TRBJ2-7, with D tentatively TRBD2 (5 bases). The germline gives CDR1 LGHNT, CDR2 FRNRAP. Trimming took 6 bases from V and 3 from J, leaving 9 bases between them. This CDR3 spans 12 amino acids. CDR3 in amino acids: CASGAGVYEQYF. CDR3 DNA: TGTGCTAGTGGGGCCGGGGTCTACGAGCAGTACTTC. The whole variable domain, filled in from reference TRBV12-5 and TRBJ2-7, reads DARVTQTPRHKVTEMGQEVTMRCQPILGHNTVFWYRQTMMQGLELLAYFRNRAPLDDSGMPKDRFSAEMPDATLATLKIQPSEPRDSAVYFCASGAGVYEQYFGPGTRLTVT.

This clonotype was seen a handful of times. The chain is built from TRBV20-1 and TRBJ2-7, with a tentative D call TRBD2 (5 bases). The CDR3 has 14 residues. The germline gives CDR1 DFQATT, CDR2 SNEGSKA (reference sequence). Trimming pared 3 bases from V and 3 bases from J, leaving 15 bases between. The CDR3 loop is CSARIRRRDYEQYF. As DNA, the CDR3 is TGCAGTGCTAGGATTCGGAGACGGGACTACGAGCAGTACTTC.

The rearrangement links TRBV3-1 to TRBJ1-4; D remains unclear. Trimming removed 1 base from V and 0 bases from J, with 6 bases in between. Looked up from germline, CDR1 is LGHDT and CDR2 is YNNKEL (reference sequence). The CDR3 runs 15 residues. As DNA, the CDR3 is TGTGCCAGCAGCCAAGGAGCCACAACTAATGAAAAACTGTTTTTT. Translated: CASSQGATTNEKLFF.

The genes are TRBV4-1 and TRBJ2-7, with TRBD2 as a possible D gene (6 bases). The CDR3 runs to 15 residues. V was pared by 0 bases and J by 7 bases, with 16 bases between. Germline V gene data show CDR1 as MGHRA and CDR2 as YSYEKL. As DNA, the CDR3 is TGCGCCAGCAGCCAAGAAATAGCTCGGGGGAATGAGCAGTACTTC. It encodes CASSQEIARGNEQYF.

The gene calls are TRBV7-7 and TRBJ2-5; D is unclear. Trimming stripped 4 bases from V and 5 bases from J, with 11 bases between. Germline values: CDR1 SSHAT, CDR2 FNYEAQ (reference sequence). The CDR3 has 13 amino acids. CDR3 sequence: CASSYTVRETQYF. In DNA, the CDR3 is TGTGCCAGCAGCTACACAGTGAGGGAGACCCAGTACTTC. The full variable domain, in which reference TRBV7-7 and TRBJ2-5 provide the parts outside the CDR3, is GAGVSQSPRYKVTKRGQDVTLRCDPISSHATLYWYQQALGQGPEFLTYFNYEAQPDKSGLPSDRFSAERPEGSISTLTIQRTEQRDSAMYRCASSYTVRETQYFGPGTRLLVL.

This clonotype has more than one count but fewer than ten. V usage is TRBV20-1 and J usage is TRBJ2-7; D is unresolved. The CDR3 is made up of 12 amino acids. Germline-derived CDR1 and CDR2 are DFQATT and SNEGSKA (reference sequence). The V and J ends lost 1 base and 4 bases respectively, with 8 bases between them. In DNA, the CDR3 is TGCAGTGCTAGAGGGGAAGCATACGAGCAGTACTTC. Encoded protein: CSARGEAYEQYF.